These 32 T cell receptor beta chains came from one sample sequenced in a study of T cell responses to AZD1222 COVID-19 vaccine. This table comes from immunoSEQ multiplex PCR, and its TCRdb copy is limited to in-frame clones, with some not included. Among roughly 95,000 clones, 92% were seen once, and the ten largest hold about 3.4%. The source was peripheral blood, collected 28 days after the second AZD1222 dose. Receptor source: an adult who received the AZD1222 COVID-19 vaccine.

This rearrangement joins TRBV4-1 to TRBJ1-5, with TRBD1 matching over 8 bases. Germline CDR1 MGHRA, CDR2 YSYEKL. V dropped 4 bases and J dropped 0; count of bases not matched to a gene: 2. The CDR3 extends over 15 amino acids. Here the CDR3 DNA reads TGCGCCAGCAGCCGTGGACAGGGTAGCAATCAGCCCCAGCATTTT. Protein: CASSRGQGSNQPQHF.

The J gene is TRBJ2-1, the V gene TRBV5-1; no clear D gene. Trimming cost V 4 bases and J 1 base, with 15 bases left between them. Germline assignment: CDR1 SGHRS and CDR2 YFSETQ. The CDR3 is made up of 16 amino acids. CDR3 DNA: TGCGCCAGCAGCCCCGACGTCGGTCTATCCTACAATGAGCAGTTCTTC. Residues: CASSPDVGLSYNEQFF.

Only one count was recorded for this clone. The V and J genes are TRBV19 and TRBJ2-1, with 8 bases matching TRBD2. From germline, CDR1 is LNHDA and CDR2 SQIVND (reference sequence). V was pared by 2 bases and J by 1 base, with 4 bases of the junction left unmatched. The CDR3 has 16 residues. The CDR3: CASSIRRGDSYNEQFF. The CDR3, as DNA: TGTGCCAGTAGTATACGGCGGGGGGATTCCTACAATGAGCAGTTCTTC.

This clone was counted once. J is TRBJ2-1 and V is TRBV29-1; 7 bases match TRBD1. Looked up from germline, CDR1 is SQVTM and CDR2 is ANQGSEA. This CDR3 contains 11 residues. V was pared by 7 bases and J by 10 bases, with 7 bases of the junction left unmatched. CDR3 sequence: CSARGSGEQFF. DNA for the CDR3: TGCAGCGCCAGGGGGTCCGGGGAGCAGTTCTTC.

The J gene is TRBJ2-2, the V gene TRBV5-5; D call uncertain. Trimming cost V 1 base and J 2 bases, with 3 bases left between them. Germline V gives CDR1 SGHKS, CDR2 YYEKEE (reference sequence). This CDR3 is 13 amino acids long. The chain's CDR3 is CASSLLNTGELFF. Here the CDR3 DNA reads TGTGCCAGCAGCTTGTTAAACACCGGGGAGCTGTTTTTT.

The table lists this clone with a count of one. The V gene is TRBV28, the J gene TRBJ1-2; D uncertain. Germline V gives CDR1 MDHEN, CDR2 SYDVKM. Trimming took off 7 bases at V and 0 bases at J, with 15 bases between the two ends. This CDR3 has 15 residues. CDR3 nucleotides: TGTGCCAGCACCCTACACGGACTGGCTAACTATGGCTACACCTTC. Amino acid sequence: CASTLHGLANYGYTF.

This clone was seen a few times. This specimen includes other DNA sequences encoding the same CDR3. The rearrangement links TRBV7-2 to TRBJ2-5, with unresolved D. Germline values: CDR1 SGHTA, CDR2 FQGNSA. The V and J ends lost 1 base and 5 bases respectively, with 11 bases between them. The CDR3 contains 14 residues. CDR3: CASSLGSVGETQYF. In nucleotides, the CDR3 is TGTGCCAGCAGCTTAGGCAGCGTCGGGGAGACCCAGTACTTC.

The genes are TRBV5-4 and TRBJ1-1; D is unresolved. CDR1 is SGHNT, CDR2 YYREEE, per germline (reference sequence). Trimming took off 2 bases at V and 6 bases at J, with 11 bases between the two ends. The CDR3 runs to 13 residues. CDR3 nucleotides: TGTGCCAGCAGCTTCTGGGGTGGGGCTGAAGCTTTCTTT. It yields the protein CASSFWGGAEAFF.

The rearrangement uses TRBV30 and TRBJ1-1; 7 bases align to TRBD1. The V gene end was trimmed by 3 bases and the J gene end by 6 bases; junction bases not matched to a gene: 10. The length of the CDR3 is 14 residues. The germline V gene encodes CDR1 GTSNPN and CDR2 SVGIG (reference sequence). The CDR3 region has the DNA TGTGCCTGGAGCCTGACAGGGTCTCAAGCTGAAGCTTTCTTT. Translation gives CAWSLTGSQAEAFF.

This rearrangement joins TRBV6-2 or TRBV6-3 to TRBJ1-5, with no clear D. The CDR3 runs 17 residues. The germline gives CDR1 MNHEY, CDR2 SVGEGT. V lost 1 base and J 1 base, leaving 14 bases between the germline ends. CDR3 protein: CASSYWAGSMSNQPQHF. The DNA of the CDR3 is TGTGCCAGCAGTTACTGGGCCGGAAGTATGAGCAATCAGCCCCAGCATTTT.

V gene TRBV9 combines with J gene TRBJ2-2; 10 nucleotides agree with TRBD2. This CDR3 comprises 18 residues. Germline V gene data show CDR1 as SGDLS and CDR2 as YYNGEE. V lost 3 bases to trimming and J lost 0 bases; unmatched junction nucleotides: 8. The CDR3 coding sequence is TGTGCCAGCAGCGCTCGGGTAGCGGGGGGCGCGAACACCGGGGAGCTGTTTTTT. Translated: CASSARVAGGANTGELFF.

The chain has TRBV6-2 or TRBV6-3 and TRBJ2-2, with 13 bases matching TRBD2. V shed 4 bases, J shed 4 bases, and the junction held 3 bases outside the gene matches. CDR1 and CDR2 from the germline V gene are MNHEY and SVGEGT. CDR3 length equals 16 residues. Written as DNA, the CDR3 is TGTGCCAGCAGTTTGGGACTAGCGGGGAGCACCGGGGAGCTGTTTTTT. Translating gives CASSLGLAGSTGELFF.

Written as DNA, the CDR3 is TGTGCCAGTGGGGGGGACTCCTACAATGAGCAGTTCTTC. Translated: CASGGDSYNEQFF. This chain connects TRBV12-3 or TRBV12-4 to TRBJ2-1, with 7 bases lining up with TRBD2. The CDR3 sequence is 13 residues long. V lost 9 bases to trimming and J lost 0 bases; unmatched junction nucleotides: 2.

V usage is TRBV5-1 and J usage is TRBJ1-2; weak D call: TRBD1 (5 bases). Between the trimmed V and J ends, which lost 0 bases and 4 bases, there was a span of 10 bases. In germline, CDR1 is SGHRS, CDR2 YFSETQ. This CDR3 is built from 14 residues. Written as DNA, the CDR3 is TGCGCCAGCAGCTTGGTATCAGGGAGCTATGGCTACACCTTC. This codes for CASSLVSGSYGYTF. Filled out from reference TRBV5-1 and TRBJ1-2, the complete variable domain reads KAGVTQTPRYLIKTRGQQVTLSCSPISGHRSVSWYQQTPGQGLQFLFEYFSETQRNKGNFPGRFSGRQFSNSRSEMNVSTLELGDSALYLCASSLVSGSYGYTFGSGTRLTVV.

J is TRBJ2-1 and V is TRBV10-3, with TRBD2 matching 11 bases. CDR3 length equals 15 residues. Germline CDR1 reads ENHRY; CDR2 reads SYGVKD. Losses at the gene ends were 8 bases for V and 3 bases for J; bases not matched to a gene: 6. In nucleotides, the CDR3 is TGTGCCATCGGATCCGGGACTAGCGGCTACAATGAGCAGTTCTTC. This translates into CAIGSGTSGYNEQFF.

The chain is built from TRBV30 and TRBJ1-2, with D possibly TRBD1 on 6 matching bases. Deletions cut 0 bases from V and 4 bases from J, with 9 bases between. Per germline, CDR1 GTSNPN and CDR2 SVGIG (reference sequence). The CDR3 totals 13 residues. CDR3 sequence: CAWSVQGGYGYTF. The CDR3 bases are TGTGCCTGGAGTGTACAGGGTGGCTATGGCTACACCTTC.

The chain recombines TRBV5-1 with TRBJ1-3; D possibly corresponds to TRBD1 (6 bases). Germline CDR1 reads SGHRS; CDR2 reads YFSETQ. With 4 bases removed from V and 2 bases from J, the gap between germline ends came to 19 bases. The CDR3 totals 17 residues. The DNA for the CDR3 is TGCGCCAGCAGCGGTGGGTCGGGGGCTCGAGCTGGAAACACCATATATTTT. This translates into CASSGGSGARAGNTIYF. Full variable domain (missing parts from reference TRBV5-1 and TRBJ1-3): KAGVTQTPRYLIKTRGQQVTLSCSPISGHRSVSWYQQTPGQGLQFLFEYFSETQRNKGNFPGRFSGRQFSNSRSEMNVSTLELGDSALYLCASSGGSGARAGNTIYFGEGSWLTVV.

J is TRBJ2-5 and V is TRBV6-2 or TRBV6-3; the D is unclear. V dropped 0 bases and J dropped 5 bases, with 13 bases sitting between them. The CDR3 has 15 amino acids. Per the germline V gene, CDR1 is MNHEY and CDR2 is SVGEGT. The CDR3: CASSYSPPLGETQYF. Written as DNA, the CDR3 is TGTGCCAGCAGTTACTCGCCCCCTTTAGGGGAGACCCAGTACTTC.

This rearrangement joins TRBV28 to TRBJ1-2; D is unresolved. Germline CDR1 and CDR2: MDHEN and SYDVKM. Trimming removed 6 bases from V and 3 bases from J, with 20 bases in between. This CDR3 spans 16 amino acids. The CDR3 DNA reads TGTGCCAGCAGCCTCACGACCACCGGGAGGGACTATGGCTACACCTTC. Its protein product is CASSLTTTGRDYGYTF.

The rearrangement joins TRBV27 to TRBJ1-2; weak D call: TRBD1 (6 bases). Germline loops: CDR1 MNHEY, CDR2 SMNVEV (reference sequence). The V gene lost 7 bases and the J gene lost 6 bases, with 15 bases spanning the gap. The CDR3 totals 13 residues. The CDR3 spells CASKVRGFDGYTF. CDR3 bases: TGTGCCAGCAAGGTCAGGGGTTTTGATGGCTACACCTTC.

The chain uses TRBV27 and TRBJ1-6; no definite D call. The CDR3 is 13 amino acids. Germline values: CDR1 MNHEY, CDR2 SMNVEV (reference sequence). V was clipped by 3 bases and J by 7 bases, with 7 bases between them. CDR3 DNA sequence: TGTGCCAGCAGTTTGGGTCTAAATTCACCCCTCCACTTT. It codes for CASSLGLNSPLHF.

The chain joins TRBV15 to TRBJ2-2; D might be TRBD1 or TRBD2, each matching 6 bases. Trimming shortened V by 1 base and J by 7 bases, and 19 bases separated the two germline ends. Germline assignment: CDR1 LNHNV and CDR2 YYDKDF (reference sequence). This CDR3 has 17 residues. The CDR3 loop is CATSRGPGGRSGGELFF. CDR3 bases: TGTGCCACCAGCAGAGGCCCTGGGGGGCGCAGCGGCGGGGAGCTGTTTTTT. The full variable domain, completed using reference TRBV15 and TRBJ2-2, is DAMVIQNPRYQVTQFGKPVTLSCSQTLNHNVMYWYQQKSSQAPKLLFHYYDKDFNNEADTPDNFQSRRPNTSFCFLDIRSPGLGDTAMYLCATSRGPGGRSGGELFFGEGSRLTVL.

The genes are TRBV9 and TRBJ2-3; TRBD2 matches 10 bases. V lost 0 bases and J lost 5; bases outside the gene matches: 6. The CDR3 has 16 amino acids. Germline V lookup: CDR1 SGDLS, CDR2 YYNGEE. CDR3 protein: CASSVASGGAGDTQYF. The CDR3 DNA reads TGTGCCAGCAGCGTAGCGAGCGGGGGGGCTGGAGATACGCAGTATTTT.

The chain has TRBV7-9 and TRBJ2-7, with 9 bases matching TRBD1. With V trimmed by 7 bases and J by 3 bases, 7 bases remained unmatched. The germline V gene has CDR1 SEHNR and CDR2 FQNEAQ (reference sequence). This CDR3 comprises 14 residues. CDR3 in amino acids: CASMSGTGYYEQYF. The CDR3 DNA is TGTGCCAGCATGTCCGGGACAGGGTACTACGAGCAGTACTTC.

The V and J genes are TRBV7-9 and TRBJ2-2; tentatively, D is TRBD1 (6 bases). V was shortened by 10 bases and J by 7 bases, with 28 bases between the two germline ends. CDR1 is SEHNR, CDR2 FQNEAQ, per germline (reference sequence). CDR3 length equals 17 residues. This chain's CDR3 is CANDALNRAKGGGELFF. As DNA, the CDR3 is TGTGCCAACGATGCACTCAACCGGGCAAAAGGGGGCGGGGAGCTGTTTTTT.

The V call is TRBV11-2, the J call TRBJ1-4; no clear D. This CDR3 is 14 amino acids long. V was clipped by 6 bases and J by 7 bases, with 15 bases between them. Germline values: CDR1 SGHAT, CDR2 FQNNGV. Here the CDR3 DNA reads TGTGCCAGCAGGTCGGGAGGGAATGTTGAAAAACTGTTTTTT. Its translation: CASRSGGNVEKLFF. Drawing the rest from reference TRBV11-2 and TRBJ1-4, the complete variable domain is EAGVAQSPRYKIIEKRQSVAFWCNPISGHATLYWYQQILGQGPKLLIQFQNNGVVDDSQLPKDRFSAERLKGVDSTLKIQPAKLEDSAVYLCASRSGGNVEKLFFGSGTQLSVL.

For the CDR3, the DNA is TGTGCCAGTACCAGGATGGCTTTCACAGATACGCAGTATTTT. Protein: CASTRMAFTDTQYF. The V gene is TRBV19, the J gene TRBJ2-3; D gene uncertain. V was clipped by 7 bases and J by 2 bases, with 13 bases between them. Germline V lookup: CDR1 LNHDA, CDR2 SQIVND (reference sequence). The CDR3 runs to 14 residues.

V and J are TRBV4-3 and TRBJ1-4, with 7 bases that match TRBD1. Germline-derived CDR1 and CDR2 are LGHNA and YSLEER. CDR3 length equals 14 residues. Germline trimming cut 4 bases from V and 5 bases from J; bases unmatched to any gene: 4. CDR3 nucleotides: TGCGCCAGCAGCCCCGGGACAGTGAATGAAAAACTGTTTTTT. Its translation: CASSPGTVNEKLFF.

The chain employs TRBV28 and TRBJ1-5; TRBD1 aligns across 7 bases. The V gene end was trimmed by 6 bases and the J gene end by 2 bases; junction bases not matched to a gene: 4. Germline assignment: CDR1 MDHEN and CDR2 SYDVKM. CDR3 size: 14 residues. The CDR3 spells CASSQGGGNQPQHF. For the CDR3, the DNA is TGTGCCAGCAGCCAAGGGGGCGGCAATCAGCCCCAGCATTTT.

The CDR3, as DNA: TGTGCCAGCAGCCTTAGCGGGGGGCAAGAGACCCAGTACTTC. This encodes CASSLSGGQETQYF. The chain links TRBV7-3 to TRBJ2-5, with 10 bases matching TRBD2. V gave up 5 bases and J gave up 2 bases; unmatched junction bases: 2. Germline lookup yields CDR1 SGHTA and CDR2 FQGTGA. The CDR3 extends over 14 amino acids.

This chain's CDR3 is CASSMRYGGENTEAFF. DNA of the CDR3: TGTGCCAGTAGTATGCGGTACGGTGGAGAAAACACTGAAGCTTTCTTT. The V gene is TRBV19, the J gene TRBJ1-1, with D unresolved. The germline V gene encodes CDR1 LNHDA and CDR2 SQIVND (reference sequence). Trimming left V 3 bases short and J 2 bases short, with 16 bases between. CDR3 size: 16 residues. Variable domain in full (rest from reference TRBV19 and TRBJ1-1): DGGITQSPKYLFRKEGQNVTLSCEQNLNHDAMYWYRQDPGQGLRLIYYSQIVNDFQKGDIAEGYSVSREKKESFPLTVTSAQKNPTAFYLCASSMRYGGENTEAFFGQGTRLTVV.

The CDR3 sequence is CASSLEAARSGNEQFF. The CDR3, as DNA: TGCGCCAGCAGCTTGGAGGCGGCCCGGTCGGGCAATGAGCAGTTCTTC. The rearrangement uses TRBV5-1 and TRBJ2-1; no definite D call. Looked up from germline, CDR1 is SGHRS and CDR2 is YFSETQ. The CDR3 runs to 16 residues. Trimming removed 0 bases from V and 6 bases from J, with 16 bases in between.